These T cell receptor beta chains were read from a single sample in a study of blood T cell repertoires in COVID-19. This table comes from immunoSEQ multiplex PCR, and its TCRdb copy is limited to in-frame clones, with some not included. The sample lists some 130,000 clones; approximately 81% were seen once. Source material: peripheral blood. Source of these receptors: a woman of 80 years or more with acute or convalescent COVID-19. CDR3s include the opening cysteine and the closing phenylalanine or tryptophan. Fields, in order: CDR3 protein, CDR3 DNA, CDR3 length, V gene, D gene, J gene, clone size. D genes are given only for firm matches. The listing skips clone size in some rows; elsewhere it reads once, few, many or a size class.

cdr3_aa: CASNSPTGGSNQPQHF
cdr3_nt: TGTGCCAGTAACTCACCGACAGGGGGTAGCAATCAGCCCCAGCATTTT
cdr3_length: 16
v_call: TRBV19
d_call: TRBD1
j_call: TRBJ1-5
clone_size: .

cdr3_aa: CASTFDRGNTGELFF
cdr3_nt: TGTGCCAGTACTTTCGACAGGGGAAACACCGGGGAGCTGTTTTTT
cdr3_length: 15
v_call: TRBV19
d_call: TRBD1
j_call: TRBJ2-2
clone_size: .

cdr3_aa: CASSWTVGQPQHF
cdr3_nt: TGTGCCAGCAGCTGGACAGTTGGGCAGCCCCAGCATTTT
cdr3_length: 13
v_call: TRBV7-2
d_call: .
j_call: TRBJ1-5
clone_size: .

cdr3_aa: CASRIGRTGEGGNTEAFF
cdr3_nt: TGTGCCAGTAGGATCGGCCGTACAGGGGAAGGGGGGAACACTGAAGCTTTCTTT
cdr3_length: 18
v_call: TRBV19
d_call: TRBD1
j_call: TRBJ1-1
clone_size: .

cdr3_aa: CASSSAAGQGAGETQYF
cdr3_nt: TGTGCCAGCAGTTCTGCCGCGGGACAGGGGGCAGGAGAGACCCAGTACTTC
cdr3_length: 17
v_call: TRBV27
d_call: TRBD1
j_call: TRBJ2-5
clone_size: few

cdr3_aa: CASSGRVRGMSDGYTF
cdr3_nt: TGTGCCAGCAGCGGGAGGGTAAGAGGGATGTCAGATGGCTACACCTTC
cdr3_length: 16
v_call: TRBV5-6
d_call: .
j_call: TRBJ1-2
clone_size: .

cdr3_aa: CASSFSRERAFF
cdr3_nt: TGTGCCAGCAGCTTCTCTAGGGAGCGGGCTTTCTTT
cdr3_length: 12
v_call: TRBV7-9
d_call: .
j_call: TRBJ1-1
clone_size: .

cdr3_aa: CASSLSGGANTGELFF
cdr3_nt: TGTGCTAGCAGCCTAAGCGGCGGCGCGAACACCGGGGAGCTGTTTTTT
cdr3_length: 16
v_call: TRBV7-7
d_call: .
j_call: TRBJ2-2
clone_size: once

cdr3_aa: CASSLEAGGPGDTQYF
cdr3_nt: TGTGCCAGCAGCTTAGAGGCGGGGGGGCCTGGAGATACGCAGTATTTT
cdr3_length: 16
v_call: TRBV7-2
d_call: TRBD2
j_call: TRBJ2-3
clone_size: .

cdr3_aa: CASSIRSTYNEQFF
cdr3_nt: TGTGCCAGTAGTATAAGATCTACCTACAATGAGCAGTTCTTC
cdr3_length: 14
v_call: TRBV19
d_call: .
j_call: TRBJ2-1
clone_size: .

cdr3_aa: CASRDGGTGPYGYTF
cdr3_nt: TGTGCCAGCAGAGACGGCGGGACAGGGCCTTATGGCTACACCTTC
cdr3_length: 15
v_call: TRBV28
d_call: TRBD1
j_call: TRBJ1-2
clone_size: .

cdr3_aa: CSVEWSGYTF
cdr3_nt: TGCAGCGTTGAATGGAGTGGCTACACCTTC
cdr3_length: 10
v_call: TRBV29-1
d_call: .
j_call: TRBJ1-2
clone_size: .

cdr3_aa: CASSEYRGSGANVLTF
cdr3_nt: TGTGCCAGCAGTGAATATAGGGGCTCTGGGGCCAACGTCCTGACTTTC
cdr3_length: 16
v_call: TRBV25-1
d_call: .
j_call: TRBJ2-6
clone_size: .

cdr3_aa: CASSQTGTGISGANVLTF
cdr3_nt: TGTGCCAGCAGCCAAACCGGGACAGGTATCTCTGGGGCCAACGTCCTGACTTTC
cdr3_length: 18
v_call: TRBV4-2
d_call: TRBD1
j_call: TRBJ2-6
clone_size: .

cdr3_aa: CASSQDRASYEQYF
cdr3_nt: TGCGCCAGCAGCCAAGACAGGGCGAGTTACGAGCAGTACTTC
cdr3_length: 14
v_call: TRBV4-3
d_call: .
j_call: TRBJ2-7
clone_size: .

cdr3_aa: CASSRGTSVNEKLFF
cdr3_nt: TGTGCCAGCAGCAGGGGGACGTCCGTTAATGAAAAACTGTTTTTT
cdr3_length: 15
v_call: TRBV7-2
d_call: .
j_call: TRBJ1-4
clone_size: .

cdr3_aa: CASCFGAGGGLYGYTF
cdr3_nt: TGTGCCAGCTGTTTCGGGGCGGGGGGGGGACTCTATGGCTACACCTTC
cdr3_length: 16
v_call: TRBV27
d_call: .
j_call: TRBJ1-2
clone_size: .

cdr3_aa: CASKGVTSNTEAFF
cdr3_nt: TGTGCCAGCAAAGGAGTGACTTCAAACACTGAAGCTTTCTTT
cdr3_length: 14
v_call: TRBV2
d_call: .
j_call: TRBJ1-1
clone_size: .

cdr3_aa: CASSPGLAIAETQYF
cdr3_nt: TGTGCCAGTAGTCCGGGACTAGCGATTGCAGAGACCCAGTACTTC
cdr3_length: 15
v_call: TRBV19
d_call: TRBD2
j_call: TRBJ2-5
clone_size: .

cdr3_aa: CASSQGVRFSYEQYF
cdr3_nt: TGCGCCAGCAGCCAAGGGGTCAGGTTCTCCTACGAGCAGTACTTC
cdr3_length: 15
v_call: TRBV4-3
d_call: .
j_call: TRBJ2-7
clone_size: .

cdr3_aa: CASSLGSGNYGYTF
cdr3_nt: TGTGCCAGCAGCTTAGGATCGGGAAACTATGGCTACACCTTC
cdr3_length: 14
v_call: TRBV7-2
d_call: .
j_call: TRBJ1-2
clone_size: once

cdr3_aa: CASSPWGRRGDNEQFF
cdr3_nt: TGTGCCAGCAGTCCATGGGGACGGCGGGGGGACAATGAGCAGTTCTTC
cdr3_length: 16
v_call: TRBV27
d_call: TRBD2
j_call: TRBJ2-1
clone_size: few

cdr3_aa: CASSSSGVTGELFF
cdr3_nt: TGTGCCAGCAGTTCATCCGGGGTCACCGGGGAGCTGTTTTTT
cdr3_length: 14
v_call: TRBV6-2/TRBV6-3
d_call: .
j_call: TRBJ2-2
clone_size: .

cdr3_aa: CAWSPPGSGGYTF
cdr3_nt: TGTGCCTGGAGCCCCCCCGGGTCAGGGGGCTACACCTTC
cdr3_length: 13
v_call: TRBV30
d_call: .
j_call: TRBJ1-2
clone_size: .

cdr3_aa: CASSLVGQGSDTQYF
cdr3_nt: TGTGCCAGCAGCTTAGTGGGGCAGGGCTCAGATACGCAGTATTTT
cdr3_length: 15
v_call: TRBV7-8
d_call: .
j_call: TRBJ2-3
clone_size: .

cdr3_aa: CASSLVAGAPHEQYF
cdr3_nt: TGTGCCAGCAGCCTTGTAGCGGGAGCCCCACACGAGCAGTACTTC
cdr3_length: 15
v_call: TRBV5-4
d_call: TRBD2
j_call: TRBJ2-7
clone_size: .

cdr3_aa: CASSQDGSTDTQYF
cdr3_nt: TGCGCCAGCAGCCAAGACGGTAGCACAGATACGCAGTATTTT
cdr3_length: 14
v_call: TRBV4-3
d_call: .
j_call: TRBJ2-3
clone_size: .

cdr3_aa: CSARVAYGYTF
cdr3_nt: TGCAGTGCCCGGGTGGCCTATGGCTACACCTTC
cdr3_length: 11
v_call: TRBV20-1
d_call: .
j_call: TRBJ1-2
clone_size: .

cdr3_aa: CASSLGAITEAFF
cdr3_nt: TGTGCCAGCAGCTTAGGGGCCATCACTGAAGCTTTCTTT
cdr3_length: 13
v_call: TRBV11-3
d_call: .
j_call: TRBJ1-1
clone_size: few

cdr3_aa: CSVEGLPGGYTF
cdr3_nt: TGCAGCGTTGAAGGACTCCCGGGGGGCTACACCTTC
cdr3_length: 12
v_call: TRBV29-1
d_call: .
j_call: TRBJ1-2
clone_size: .

cdr3_aa: CASSPRTGERVMNTEAFF
cdr3_nt: TGTGCCAGCAGCCCACGGACAGGGGAGAGGGTAATGAACACTGAAGCTTTCTTT
cdr3_length: 18
v_call: TRBV3-1/TRBV3-2
d_call: TRBD1
j_call: TRBJ1-1
clone_size: .

cdr3_aa: CAWIDRGLGEQFF
cdr3_nt: TGTGCCTGGATTGACAGGGGGCTTGGTGAGCAGTTCTTC
cdr3_length: 13
v_call: TRBV30
d_call: TRBD1
j_call: TRBJ2-1
clone_size: few

cdr3_aa: CASSLYDLAGGRHEQYF
cdr3_nt: TGTGCCAGCAGTTTATACGACCTGGCGGGGGGGCGCCACGAGCAGTACTTC
cdr3_length: 17
v_call: TRBV28
d_call: TRBD2
j_call: TRBJ2-7
clone_size: .

cdr3_aa: CASYGGGQPQHF
cdr3_nt: TGTGCCAGCTACGGGGGAGGACAGCCCCAGCATTTT
cdr3_length: 12
v_call: TRBV19
d_call: .
j_call: TRBJ1-5
clone_size: .

cdr3_aa: CASSHAWNEQFF
cdr3_nt: TGTGCCAGCAGCCATGCGTGGAATGAGCAGTTCTTC
cdr3_length: 12
v_call: TRBV11-1
d_call: .
j_call: TRBJ2-1
clone_size: .

cdr3_aa: CASSSPGQIYGYTF
cdr3_nt: TGTGCCAGCAGCTCACCGGGACAGATCTATGGCTACACCTTC
cdr3_length: 14
v_call: TRBV5-5
d_call: TRBD1
j_call: TRBJ1-2
clone_size: .

cdr3_aa: CASSMGRSGDGRFF
cdr3_nt: TGTGCCAGTAGTATGGGCCGTTCGGGTGATGGGAGATTCTTC
cdr3_length: 14
v_call: TRBV19
d_call: .
j_call: TRBJ2-1
clone_size: .

cdr3_aa: CASSLSAAAYGYTF
cdr3_nt: TGTGCCAGCAGCTTGAGTGCAGCGGCCTATGGCTACACCTTC
cdr3_length: 14
v_call: TRBV5-6
d_call: .
j_call: TRBJ1-2
clone_size: .

cdr3_aa: CASSPGTGGANGNQPQHF
cdr3_nt: TGTGCCAGCAGCCCCGGGACAGGGGGCGCGAATGGCAATCAGCCCCAGCATTTT
cdr3_length: 18
v_call: TRBV3-1/TRBV3-2
d_call: TRBD1
j_call: TRBJ1-5
clone_size: .

cdr3_aa: CASSIGGVLDNEQFF
cdr3_nt: TGTGCCAGCAGCATAGGAGGGGTGCTGGACAATGAGCAGTTCTTC
cdr3_length: 15
v_call: TRBV21-1
d_call: .
j_call: TRBJ2-1
clone_size: .